This TCR beta chain stems from a study of regulatory T cells in long-lasting Graves disease. In this sample, this clonotype turned up many times. Time point defined: newly diagnosed GD, antithyroid drugs for less than 3 months. After RNA was extracted from PBMCs, the TCR library was made from it. CDR3 length: 13 amino acids. Germline CDR1 and CDR2: SQVTM and ANQGSEA. The V segment lost 5 bases and the J segment 1 base; nucleotides outside the gene matches: 3. The authors built TCR beta libraries using iRepertoire HTBI primers and Arm-PCR of CDR3 regions. TCRdb recomputed calls from the multiplex PCR reads with MiXCR, one row per CDR3 protein. The repertoire holds around 500,000 distinct CDR3 sequences, with 12% as singletons. These data were likewise used in another study, on T cells in Graves' hyperthyroidism and ophthalmopathy.

The TCR was taken from a woman in her 30s with Graves disease. This sequence joins TRBV29-1 and TRBJ2-3; 7 positions agree with TRBD1. Sequencing used peripheral blood mononuclear cells (PBMCs), obtained at new diagnosis, from a patient treated with antithyroid drugs. This chain's CDR3 is CSVRTGGTDTQYF. CDR3 coding DNA: TGCAGCGTTAGGACAGGTGGCACAGATACGCAGTATTTT.